The 24 T cell receptor beta chains below all came from one sample that was sequenced in a study of siplizumab effects on memory and regulatory T cells. Here immunoSEQ multiplex PCR was the method, and the copy in TCRdb shows in-frame clones only, minus some. The sample contains some 100,000 clones, approximately 90% of which appear only once. Source material: Tregs sorted from blood. The receptors were gathered from a human donor in good health.

This clone has a single count. This chain links TRBV19 with TRBJ1-5; D not certain. Germline V gives CDR1 LNHDA, CDR2 SQIVND (reference sequence). V lost 5 bases and J lost 1, with 18 bases in between. CDR3 length: 17 residues. CDR3 sequence reads: CASSFGLTLGSNQPQHF. CDR3 DNA sequence: TGTGCCAGTAGTTTTGGCCTGACCCTGGGGAGCAATCAGCCCCAGCATTTT.

This CDR3 reads CASSSGLQGWQETQYF. The CDR3 nucleotides read TGTGCCAGCAGTTCTGGGCTACAGGGTTGGCAAGAGACCCAGTACTTC. This chain joins TRBV6-5 and TRBJ2-5; D may be TRBD1 (6 bases). CDR1 and CDR2 (germline): MNHEY, SVGAGI. Trimming stripped 4 bases from V and 2 bases from J, with 17 bases between. The CDR3 is made up of 16 amino acids.

This chain links TRBV7-6 with TRBJ2-7; TRBD1 aligns across 8 bases. The trim removed 4 bases at V and 4 bases at J, leaving 6 bases unmatched. CDR1 and CDR2 (germline): SGHVS, FNYEAQ. The CDR3 covers 14 residues. CDR3 DNA: TGTGCCAGCAGCTCGTCCCGGGACAGGTACGAGCAGTACTTC. Its translation: CASSSSRDRYEQYF.

Only a few counts were recorded for this clone. The V call is TRBV6-1, the J call TRBJ1-2, with TRBD1 as a possible D gene (5 bases). Per germline, CDR1 MNHNS and CDR2 SASEGT. The CDR3 is made up of 13 amino acids. V was pared by 4 bases and J by 6 bases, with 12 bases between. The CDR3 sequence is CASSVWTRDGYTF. In DNA form, the CDR3 reads TGTGCCAGCAGTGTGTGGACACGGGATGGCTACACCTTC.

Here the CDR3 DNA reads TGCAGCGCCGAGAAAAGTGAGACCCAGTACTTC. It translates to CSAEKSETQYF. V gene TRBV29-1 combines with J gene TRBJ2-5; D not certain. The germline V gene has CDR1 SQVTM and CDR2 ANQGSEA. This CDR3 has 11 residues. The V gene lost 7 bases and the J gene lost 5 bases, with 11 bases spanning the gap.

This clone was counted a single time. This chain connects TRBV5-4 to TRBJ1-1; 7 bases line up with TRBD1. The length of the CDR3 is 16 residues. In germline, CDR1 is SGHNT, CDR2 YYREEE (reference sequence). The V and J ends lost 6 bases and 5 bases, in that order; junction bases with no gene match: 16. The CDR3 nucleotides are TGTGCCAGCATGCAATACCGAGGAGGGGGCCGTACTGAAGCTTTCTTT. It encodes CASMQYRGGGRTEAFF. The variable domain in full, completed from reference TRBV5-4 and TRBJ1-1, reads ETGVTQSPTHLIKTRGQQVTLRCSSQSGHNTVSWYQQALGQGPQFIFQYYREEENGRGNFPPRFSGLQFPNYSSELNVNALELDDSALYLCASMQYRGGGRTEAFFGQGTRLTVV.

The chain joins TRBV5-1 to TRBJ1-1; no definite D call. The CDR3 spans 15 residues. In germline, CDR1 is SGHRS, CDR2 YFSETQ. V lost 1 base and J lost 3, with 13 bases in between. The CDR3 is CASSLSTATDTEAFF. The CDR3 DNA reads as TGCGCCAGCAGCTTGAGTACGGCGACGGACACTGAAGCTTTCTTT.

The chain has TRBV19 and TRBJ2-1; 8 nucleotides agree with TRBD2. The J segment lost 9 bases and the V segment lost 3 bases, leaving 7 bases of the junction unmatched. The germline CDR1 and CDR2 sequences are LNHDA and SQIVND (reference sequence). The CDR3 contains 14 residues. The CDR3 sequence: CASSIGTRSGEQFF. The CDR3 region has the DNA TGTGCCAGTAGTATCGGGACTAGAAGCGGTGAGCAGTTCTTC.

This clone was recorded only once. The V and J genes are TRBV6-1 and TRBJ2-5, with TRBD1 as a possible D gene (6 bases). Trimming stripped 6 bases from V and 5 bases from J, with 13 bases between. The CDR3 runs to 13 residues. Looked up from germline, CDR1 is MNHNS and CDR2 is SASEGT. CDR3 region: CASRIRGRETQYF. In nucleotides, the CDR3 is TGTGCCAGCAGGATCAGGGGAAGGGAGACCCAGTACTTC.

The V call is TRBV7-2, the J call TRBJ2-5, with D perhaps matching TRBD1 (5 bases). Germline V CDR1 and CDR2: SGHTA, FQGNSA. The CDR3 covers 13 residues. The V and J ends lost 5 bases and 3 bases respectively, with 10 bases between them. This chain's CDR3 is CASSHRGEETQYF. The CDR3 DNA sequence: TGTGCCAGCAGCCATAGGGGTGAAGAGACCCAGTACTTC.

The rearrangement joins TRBV10-3 to TRBJ2-7; D remains ambiguous. The V end was cut by 1 base, the J end by 1 base, with 8 bases between. The germline V gene has CDR1 ENHRY and CDR2 SYGVKD. This CDR3 has 14 residues. For the CDR3, the DNA is TGTGCCATCAGTGAGTTGGTTATATCCTACGAGCAGTACTTC. It translates to CAISELVISYEQYF.

The gene calls are TRBV19 and TRBJ2-2; the D gene is possibly TRBD2 (6 bases). The ends were cut back, 3 bases at V and 9 bases at J, with 17 bases in the middle. The CDR3 totals 15 residues. CDR1 and CDR2 from the germline V gene are LNHDA and SQIVND (reference sequence). Here the CDR3 reads CASSMRTGVSRELFF. CDR3 sequence (DNA): TGTGCCAGTAGTATGCGGACGGGAGTTTCCAGGGAGCTGTTTTTT. Full variable domain (rest looked up from reference TRBV19 and TRBJ2-2): DGGITQSPKYLFRKEGQNVTLSCEQNLNHDAMYWYRQDPGQGLRLIYYSQIVNDFQKGDIAEGYSVSREKKESFPLTVTSAQKNPTAFYLCASSMRTGVSRELFFGEGSRLTVL.

The chain recombines TRBV7-8 with TRBJ2-3; 11 bases match TRBD2. J was trimmed by 1 base and V by 1 base; bases with no gene match: 16. The CDR3 has 21 residues. The germline V gene encodes CDR1 SGHVS and CDR2 FQNEAQ. The CDR3 loop is CASSLDWGRLAGGWGTDTQYF. In nucleotides, the CDR3 is TGTGCCAGCAGCTTAGATTGGGGTCGGCTAGCGGGAGGTTGGGGCACAGATACGCAGTATTTT.

The chain employs TRBV10-3 and TRBJ2-1, with TRBD2 identical over 10 bases. CDR3 length: 13 amino acids. J lost 7 bases, V lost 6 bases, and 3 bases had no gene match. The germline CDR1 and CDR2 sequences are ENHRY and SYGVKD. CDR3 in DNA: TGTGCCATCAGCCTAGCGGGAGAGAATGAGCAGTTCTTC. This translates into CAISLAGENEQFF.

The J gene is TRBJ2-3, the V gene TRBV5-1; D remains unclear. Germline V lookup: CDR1 SGHRS, CDR2 YFSETQ. The CDR3 spans 13 residues. V was clipped by 5 bases and J by 2 bases, with 9 bases between them. As DNA, the CDR3 is TGCGCCAGCAGTACCCGATACACAGATACGCAGTATTTT. Protein: CASSTRYTDTQYF. Supplemented by reference TRBV5-1 and TRBJ2-3, the full variable domain reads KAGVTQTPRYLIKTRGQQVTLSCSPISGHRSVSWYQQTPGQGLQFLFEYFSETQRNKGNFPGRFSGRQFSNSRSEMNVSTLELGDSALYLCASSTRYTDTQYFGPGTRLTVL.

The gene calls are TRBV4-2 and TRBJ2-3; D gene unclear. There are 14 residues in the CDR3. Per germline, CDR1 LGHNA and CDR2 YNFKEQ. The ends were cut back, 6 bases at V and 2 bases at J, with 12 bases in the middle. CDR3 loop: CASSPLRYTDTQYF. CDR3 coding DNA: TGTGCCAGCAGTCCCTTGCGGTACACAGATACGCAGTATTTT.

This clone was picked up a small number of times. The chain combines TRBV10-1 with TRBJ1-5; D remains ambiguous. V was shortened by 7 bases and J by 0 bases, with 19 bases between the two germline ends. The V gene's germline CDR1 is WNHNN and CDR2 SYGVQD (reference sequence). The CDR3 is made up of 17 amino acids. CDR3 in amino acids: CASTSPSPTLSNQPQHF. CDR3 nucleotide sequence: TGCGCCAGCACCAGCCCGAGCCCCACCCTTAGCAATCAGCCCCAGCATTTT.

The chain uses TRBV11-2 and TRBJ1-1; 8 bases align to TRBD1. The CDR3 totals 15 residues. Germline CDR1 is SGHAT and CDR2 is FQNNGV. V was clipped by 2 bases and J by 5 bases; unmatched bases: 7. Written as DNA, the CDR3 is TGTGCCAGCAGCTTATCCCAGGGGGCCTGGACTGAAGCTTTCTTT. The encoded protein is CASSLSQGAWTEAFF.

The chain links TRBV10-3 to TRBJ2-1; D possibly corresponds to TRBD1 (5 bases). Per germline, CDR1 ENHRY and CDR2 SYGVKD. With 10 bases removed from V and 0 bases from J, the gap between germline ends came to 7 bases. The CDR3 covers 12 residues. The CDR3 nucleotides read TGTGCCACCGACAGCTCCTACAATGAGCAGTTCTTC. Translated: CATDSSYNEQFF.

Written as DNA, the CDR3 is TGTGCCAGCAGGGGACTAGCGGGAGCCACCTACAATGAGCAGTTCTTC. Its translation: CASRGLAGATYNEQFF. The rearrangement uses TRBV7-8 and TRBJ2-1, with 14 bases lining up with TRBD2. Germline loops: CDR1 SGHVS, CDR2 FQNEAQ. J was trimmed by 2 bases and V by 6 bases; bases with no gene match: 3. CDR3 length: 16 residues.

The chain is built from TRBV5-1 and TRBJ1-2; perhaps TRBD1 as D (5 bases). The CDR3 is 15 residues long. The germline CDR1 and CDR2 sequences are SGHRS and YFSETQ. With 0 bases removed from V and 4 bases from J, the gap between germline ends came to 13 bases. CDR3 coding DNA: TGCGCCAGCAGCTTGGATGTGGGGCGCGGCTATGGCTACACCTTC. This gives the protein CASSLDVGRGYGYTF.

This sequence joins TRBV2 and TRBJ1-2; 9 bases are a match to TRBD1. This CDR3 has 16 residues. The V gene end was trimmed by 5 bases and the J gene end by 6 bases; junction bases not matched to a gene: 13. Germline assignment: CDR1 SNHLY and CDR2 FYNNEI. The CDR3 here is CASSIVTGGREDGYTF. The CDR3 DNA follows: TGTGCCAGCAGTATCGTTACAGGGGGCAGGGAAGATGGCTACACCTTC.

J is TRBJ1-4 and V is TRBV7-9; D gene uncertain. V gave up 2 bases and J gave up 0 bases, with 1 base separating them. This CDR3 is 13 amino acids long. CDR1 is SEHNR and CDR2 is FQNEAQ in the germline V gene (reference sequence). The chain's CDR3 is CASSLSTNEKLFF. In nucleotides, the CDR3 is TGTGCCAGCAGCTTATCAACTAATGAAAAACTGTTTTTT. The variable domain in full, completed from reference TRBV7-9 and TRBJ1-4, reads DTGVSQNPRHKITKRGQNVTFRCDPISEHNRLYWYRQTLGQGPEFLTYFQNEAQLEKSRLLSDRFSAERPKGSFSTLEIQRTEQGDSAMYLCASSLSTNEKLFFGSGTQLSVL.

In its sample, this clone was seen once. The rearrangement uses TRBV7-3 and TRBJ1-1; 9 positions agree with TRBD1. J lost 5 bases, V lost 8 bases, and 9 bases had no gene match. The length of the CDR3 is 14 residues. Germline CDR1 SGHTA, CDR2 FQGTGA. CDR3 residues: CASGSGTGITEAFF. CDR3 DNA sequence: TGTGCCAGCGGCTCCGGGACAGGGATAACTGAAGCTTTCTTT.